What follows is one TCR beta chain and its context. Antigen unknown. CDR1 is SGHRS, CDR2 YFSETQ, per germline. V lost 0 bases to trimming and J lost 0 bases, with 7 bases between them. This CDR3 region has 15 residues. The data stem from a study of T cell repertoires and HLA-DP antigens. Study in general: DNA input averaged approximately 220 ng in sorted CD137+CD4+ and around 1,100 ng in pre-culture CD4+.

Notes on the study in general: Antigen presentation used HeLa cells, with total CD4+ cells responding.

The method was immunoSEQ multiplex PCR; TCRdb's version includes in-frame clones alone and lacks a portion of them. The sample has roughly 73,000 clones, around three quarters seen once. The source material was CD4+ T cells from PBMCs. The rearrangement uses TRBV5-1 and TRBJ2-1; D remains ambiguous. The receptor was derived from a man in his sixties in good health and CMV-seronegative. The CDR3 sequence: CASSLESLSYNEQFF. DNA for the CDR3: TGCGCCAGCAGCTTGGAATCTCTCTCCTACAATGAGCAGTTCTTC.